The T cell receptor beta chain described here comes from a study of patients and donors after allogeneic stem cell transplantation. From the RT-PCR reads, TCRdb called clonotypes with MiXCR, one entry per CDR3 protein. This table holds approximately 98,000 distinct CDR3 sequences, approximately 40% found once. CDR3 length equals 13 residues. Deletions cut 1 base from V and 11 bases from J, with 13 bases between. Germline CDR1 is KGHDR and CDR2 is SFDVKD. The TCR comes from a human donor who was either an allogeneic HSCT recipient or a stem cell or donor lymphocyte infusion donor (not recorded which). It is not recorded whose cells these are; they may come from a transplant donor. Sequenced input: blood, either unsorted or a sorted T cell fraction (not recorded which). The chain joins TRBV24-1 to TRBJ1-2; D not resolved. This chain's CDR3 is CATSDFRRVEYTF. The CDR3 bases are TGTGCCACCAGTGATTTTCGAAGGGTGGAGTACACCTTC.